This T cell receptor beta chain is drawn from a study of blood T cells in healthy people across ages. A J-beta primer mix and a sample-barcoded 5' primer were used in a second PCR of about 7 to 12 cycles. TCRdb called the 5' RACE reads again in MiXCR, with one record for every CDR3 protein. The sample consists of hundreds of thousands of distinct CDR3 sequences, less than 25% of them appearing once. The V gene's germline CDR1 is MGHRA and CDR2 YSYEKL. Trimming removed 5 bases from V and 7 bases from J, with 18 bases in between. This CDR3 is 15 amino acids long. This clonotype was seen only a few times. The data also belong to a second study, concerning T cells of mothers and their children.

The material sequenced was blood. The receptor was derived from a boy aged 5-17 years in good health. J is TRBJ2-1 and V is TRBV4-1, with D perhaps matching TRBD2 (6 bases). CDR3: CASSSRLPGGNEQFF. The DNA for the CDR3 is TGCGCCAGCAGCTCGCGACTCCCTGGGGGGAATGAGCAGTTCTTC.